The 5 T cell receptor beta chains reported below all come from one sample, sequenced in a study of CD8+CD57+ T cells in acquired aplastic anemia (dated by TCRdb to 2016 to 2019). TCRdb records Illumina HiSeq 2000 as the sequencer. Profiling of TCR beta VDJ combinations and CDR3 sequences used genomic DNA as the template. TCRdb reprocessing: public reads trimmed at Q25 with fastp, clones called with MiXCR, in-frame beta chains kept. Each entry is one CDR3 protein sequence, shown with its most common DNA and genes. Counted in this sample were 200,000 to 300,000 distinct CDR3 sequences; around 82% of them appeared once. The top ten clones comprise approximately 42% of the sample. Patients chosen for sequencing had shown expansion of CD8+CD57+ cells by flow cytometry. Material for sequencing was sorted CD4+, CD8+, or CD8+CD57+ T cells (not recorded which) from PBMCs. The receptors derive from a human donor with aplastic anemia.

The sample holds many counts of this clonotype. The rearrangement joins TRBV6-5 to TRBJ2-5; 11 bases are shared with TRBD2. V was clipped by 2 bases and J by 0 bases; unmatched bases: 2. The CDR3 runs to 16 residues. Per germline, CDR1 MNHEY and CDR2 SVGAGI. As DNA, the CDR3 is TGTGCCAGCAGTTACAGGACTAGCGGGTACCAAGAGACCCAGTACTTC. Its translation: CASSYRTSGYQETQYF.

J is TRBJ1-1 and V is TRBV7-8, with D uncertain. The ends were cut back, 1 base at V and 1 base at J, with 28 bases in the middle. The CDR3 length is 21 residues. Per germline, CDR1 SGHVS and CDR2 FQNEAQ. The chain's CDR3 is CASSLGGVFFGEASGNTEAFF. In DNA form, the CDR3 reads TGTGCCAGCAGCTTAGGCGGAGTCTTCTTCGGTGAAGCTTCGGGGAACACTGAAGCTTTCTTT.

This clonotype has a handful of counts. This rearrangement joins TRBV7-8 to TRBJ2-5; D call uncertain. V lost 5 bases, J lost 11 bases, and 21 bases lay in between. The CDR3 is 14 amino acids. Germline CDR1 and CDR2: SGHVS and FQNEAQ. In DNA form, the CDR3 reads TGTGCCAGCAGCAGAGGCGGAGAGCAAGATACGCAGTACTTC. Residues: CASSRGGEQDTQYF.

This clonotype occurred once. This chain connects TRBV7-8 to TRBJ2-1; the D gene is possibly TRBD1 (7 bases). Germline V gene sequence: CDR1 SGHVS, CDR2 FQNEAQ. V was pared by 5 bases and J by 12 bases, with 26 bases between. This CDR3 has 16 residues. CDR3: CASSQGGGSGQDLQFF. The CDR3, as DNA: TGTGCCAGCAGCCAGGGGGGCGGAAGCGGTCAGGATTTGCAGTTCTTC.

The CDR3: CASSFGTSGREEQYF. The CDR3 DNA sequence: TGTGCCAGCAGCTTCGGGACTAGCGGGAGGGAGGAGCAGTATTTT. The rearrangement joins TRBV5-5 to TRBJ2-3; 16 bases line up with TRBD2. Germline V gene lookup returns CDR1 SGHKS and CDR2 YYEKEE (reference sequence). The CDR3 has 15 residues. V dropped 2 bases and J dropped 11; count of bases not matched to a gene: 5.